This T cell receptor beta chain was sequenced for a study of T cells expressing NK-cell markers. Study details: CD3+CD56+NKG2C+, CD3+CD56+NKG2C- and CD3+CD56-NKG2C+ T cells, once sorted, supplied the TCR beta repertoires. The study sequenced eight donors, seven HCMV-seropositive and one seronegative.

Study-wide findings and caveats: HCMV specificity of the expanded NKG2C+ T cell clones was not established. The leading position in the CD3+CD56-NKG2C+ fraction of several donors also went to these clonotypes.

Germline lookup yields CDR1 GTSNPN and CDR2 SVGIG (reference sequence). The CDR3 totals 14 residues. In the case of this clonotype: The target antigen is unknown.

TCRdb reprocessed the 5' RACE reads and reports one entry per CDR3 protein, with no DNA. The sample holds 400,000 to 450,000 distinct CDR3 sequences. The V gene is TRBV30, the J gene TRBJ2-1; TCRdb's D gene call, TRBD2, goes unchecked for lack of DNA. This receptor was taken from a woman aged 18 to 69 in good health. Material: blood T cells: a sorted CD56 or NKG2C T cell subset, CD4+ or CD8+ T cells, or bulk PBMC T cells (not recorded which). Here the CDR3 reads CAWIRASGRNEQFF.